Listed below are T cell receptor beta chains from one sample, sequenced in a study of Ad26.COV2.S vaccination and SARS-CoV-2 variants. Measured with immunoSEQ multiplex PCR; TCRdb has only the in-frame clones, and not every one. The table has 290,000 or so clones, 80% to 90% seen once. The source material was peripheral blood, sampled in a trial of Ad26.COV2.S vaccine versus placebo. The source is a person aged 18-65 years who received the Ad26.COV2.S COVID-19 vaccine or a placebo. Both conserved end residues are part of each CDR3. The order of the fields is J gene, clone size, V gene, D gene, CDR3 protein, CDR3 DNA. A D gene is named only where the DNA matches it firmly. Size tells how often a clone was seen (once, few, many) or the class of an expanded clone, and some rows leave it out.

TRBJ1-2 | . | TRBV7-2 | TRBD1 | CASSAGQGVGYTF | TGTGCCAGCAGCGCCGGACAGGGGGTTGGCTACACCTTC
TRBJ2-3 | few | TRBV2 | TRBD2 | CASSVLALSTDTQYF | TGTGCCAGCAGTGTACTAGCGCTAAGCACAGATACGCAGTATTTT
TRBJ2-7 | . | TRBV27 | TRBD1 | CASSFTGGFSSYEQYF | TGTGCCAGCAGTTTTACAGGGGGCTTCAGCTCCTACGAGCAGTACTTC
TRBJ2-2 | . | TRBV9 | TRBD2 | CASSVTGTSVNTGELFF | TGTGCCAGCAGCGTAACCGGGACTAGCGTTAACACCGGGGAGCTGTTTTTT
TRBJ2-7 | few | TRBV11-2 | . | CASSLSFDSSYEQYF | TGTGCCAGCAGCCTATCCTTCGACAGCTCCTACGAGCAGTACTTC
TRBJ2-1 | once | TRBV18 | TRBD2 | CASSPASGNNEQFF | TGTGCCAGCTCACCAGCTAGCGGGAACAATGAGCAGTTCTTC
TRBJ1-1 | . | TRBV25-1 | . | CASSEYQAGNTEAFF | TGTGCCAGCAGTGAATATCAAGCAGGAAACACTGAAGCTTTCTTT
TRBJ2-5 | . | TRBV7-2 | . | CASSLGGTGETQYF | TGTGCCAGCAGCTTAGGCGGGACCGGGGAGACCCAGTACTTC
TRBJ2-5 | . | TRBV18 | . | CASSLGGPERPHF | TGTGCCAGCTCACTGGGGGGCCCCGAGAGACCCCACTTC
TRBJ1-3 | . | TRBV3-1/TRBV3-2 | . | CASSQVAGGRVYF | TGTGCCAGCAGCCAAGTCGCGGGGGGCAGAGTATATTTT
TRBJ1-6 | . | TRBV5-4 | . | CASSEGSSSYNSPLHF | TGTGCCAGCAGCGAGGGTTCGAGCTCCTATAATTCACCCCTCCACTTT
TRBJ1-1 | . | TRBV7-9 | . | CASSPPRREAFF | TGTGCCAGCAGCCCACCTAGGCGGGAAGCTTTCTTT
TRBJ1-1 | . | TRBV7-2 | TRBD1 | CASSLQGAGTEAFF | TGTGCCAGCAGCTTACAGGGGGCAGGGACTGAAGCTTTCTTT
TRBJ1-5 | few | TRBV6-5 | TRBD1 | CASSSGTGYQPQHF | TGTGCCAGCAGTTCCGGGACAGGGTACCAGCCCCAGCATTTT
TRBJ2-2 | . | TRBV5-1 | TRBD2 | CASRQGLAGSGELFF | TGCGCCAGCAGACAGGGACTAGCGGGATCCGGGGAGCTGTTTTTT
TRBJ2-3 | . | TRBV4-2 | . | CASSQELGRDSNTQYF | TGTGCCAGCAGCCAAGAACTAGGCCGAGACTCAAATACGCAGTATTTT
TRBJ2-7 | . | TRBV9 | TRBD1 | CASSASGQGYEQYF | TGTGCCAGCAGCGCTTCGGGACAGGGGTACGAGCAGTACTTC
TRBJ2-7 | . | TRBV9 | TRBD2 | CASSVAGGAFYEQYF | TGTGCCAGCAGCGTAGCCGGGGGGGCGTTCTACGAGCAGTACTTC
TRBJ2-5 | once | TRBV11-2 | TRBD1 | CASSSRTGQETQYF | TGTGCCAGCAGCTCACGGACAGGGCAGGAGACCCAGTACTTC
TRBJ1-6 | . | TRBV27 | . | CASSQRGGNSPLHF | TGTGCCAGCAGTCAAAGAGGGGGTAATTCACCCCTCCACTTT
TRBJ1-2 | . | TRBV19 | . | CASTDLGRDSNYGYTF | TGTGCCAGTACGGATCTAGGACGTGACTCTAACTATGGCTACACCTTC
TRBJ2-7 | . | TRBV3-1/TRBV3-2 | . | CASSQDAAEQYF | TGTGCCAGCAGCCAAGACGCCGCCGAGCAGTACTTC
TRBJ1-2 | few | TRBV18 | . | CASSPGPNYGYTF | TGTGCCAGCTCACCAGGGCCTAACTATGGCTACACCTTC
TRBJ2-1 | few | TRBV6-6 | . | CASSYSTVYNEQFF | TGTGCCAGCAGTTACTCGACCGTTTACAATGAGCAGTTCTTC
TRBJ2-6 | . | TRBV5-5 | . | CASSLYGRGPLSGANVLTF | TGTGCCAGCAGCTTGTACGGCAGGGGCCCACTCTCTGGGGCCAACGTCCTGACTTTC
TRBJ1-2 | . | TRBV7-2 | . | CASSFNSLSGDGYTF | TGTGCCAGCAGCTTCAATAGCCTTAGTGGGGATGGCTACACCTTC
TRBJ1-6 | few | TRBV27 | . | CASSLSEQGDSPLHF | TGTGCCAGCAGTTTATCAGAACAGGGTGACTCACCCCTCCACTTT
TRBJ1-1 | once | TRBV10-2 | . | CASSDYGQSNTEAFF | TGCGCCAGCAGTGATTACGGGCAATCGAACACTGAAGCTTTCTTT
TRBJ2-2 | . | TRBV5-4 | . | CASSSGQQNTGELFF | TGTGCCAGCAGCTCCGGACAGCAGAACACCGGGGAGCTGTTTTTT
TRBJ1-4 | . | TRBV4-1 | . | CASSQERKLFF | TGCGCCAGCAGCCAAGAACGAAAACTGTTTTTT
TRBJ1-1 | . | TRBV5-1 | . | CASSVTGLNTEAFF | TGCGCCAGCAGCGTAACAGGGCTGAACACTGAAGCTTTCTTT
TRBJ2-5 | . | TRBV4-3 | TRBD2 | CASSQDGTSGKTQYF | TGCGCCAGCAGCCAAGATGGGACTAGCGGAAAGACCCAGTACTTC
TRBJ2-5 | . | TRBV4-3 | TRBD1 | CASSQDYRDRGRETQYF | TGCGCCAGCAGCCAAGATTATCGGGACAGGGGGAGGGAGACCCAGTACTTC
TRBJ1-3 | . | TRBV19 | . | CASESSFSGNTIYF | TGTGCCAGTGAGAGCAGTTTCTCTGGAAACACCATATATTTT
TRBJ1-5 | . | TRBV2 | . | CASSAGQFSNQPQHF | TGTGCCAGCAGTGCAGGACAGTTTAGCAATCAGCCCCAGCATTTT
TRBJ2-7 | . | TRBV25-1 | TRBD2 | CASSVAGTSGIDEQYF | TGTGCCAGCAGTGTCGCCGGGACTAGCGGGATTGACGAGCAGTACTTC
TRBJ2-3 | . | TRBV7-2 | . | CASSLRPRTDTQYF | TGTGCCAGCAGCTTAAGACCCAGGACAGATACGCAGTATTTT
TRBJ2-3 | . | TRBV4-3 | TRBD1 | CASSQYRGRGNTDTQYF | TGCGCCAGCAGCCAATACAGGGGGCGCGGGAATACAGATACGCAGTATTTT
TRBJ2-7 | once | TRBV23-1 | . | CASSQSQGYEQYF | TGCGCCAGCAGTCAATCACAGGGTTACGAGCAGTACTTC
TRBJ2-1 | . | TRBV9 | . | CASSVPGYNEQFF | TGTGCCAGCAGCGTACCCGGTTACAATGAGCAGTTCTTC
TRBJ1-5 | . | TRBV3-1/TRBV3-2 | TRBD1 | CASPHRGGNQPQHF | TGTGCCAGCCCCCACAGGGGGGGCAATCAGCCCCAGCATTTT
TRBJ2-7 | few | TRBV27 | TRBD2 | CASSLRLAGVGGEQYF | TGTGCCAGCAGTTTACGGCTAGCGGGGGTTGGGGGCGAGCAGTACTTC
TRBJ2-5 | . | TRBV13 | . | CASSFFGETQYF | TGTGCCAGCAGCTTTTTTGGAGAGACCCAGTACTTC
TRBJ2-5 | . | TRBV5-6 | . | CASHWSPGVQETQYF | TGTGCCAGCCACTGGTCCCCAGGGGTCCAAGAGACCCAGTACTTC
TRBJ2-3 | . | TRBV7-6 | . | CASSLADDTQYF | TGTGCCAGCAGCTTAGCGGATGATACGCAGTATTTT
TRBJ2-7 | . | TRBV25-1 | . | CASRDTSYEQYF | TGTGCCAGCAGAGACACATCCTACGAGCAGTACTTC
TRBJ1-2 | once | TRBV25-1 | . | CASSEENGYTF | TGTGCCAGCAGTGAGGAGAATGGCTACACCTTC
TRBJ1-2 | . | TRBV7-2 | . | CASSLSTAQGLDYGYTF | TGTGCCAGCAGCCTATCAACGGCGCAGGGGCTGGACTATGGCTACACCTTC
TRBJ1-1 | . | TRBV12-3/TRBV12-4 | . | CASRLRGKAFF | TGTGCCAGCAGGCTAAGAGGGAAAGCTTTCTTT
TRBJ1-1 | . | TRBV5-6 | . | CASSLVRNTEAFF | TGTGCCAGCAGCTTGGTCCGTAACACTGAAGCTTTCTTT
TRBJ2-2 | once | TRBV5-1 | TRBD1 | CASTDRGPGELFF | TGCGCCAGCACGGACAGGGGCCCCGGGGAGCTGTTTTTT